The present T cell receptor beta chain was sequenced within a study of blood T cell repertoires in COVID-19. Across the study: Whether acute or convalescent, the COVID-19 samples came from the United States, Italy and Spain. From T cells, B-cell-depleted T cells, or PBMCs came the material, which was cDNA or gDNA.

The sample holds a few counts of this clone. TCRdb's copy holds only in-frame clones and misses some; the assay was immunoSEQ multiplex PCR. This table has about 150,000 clones, about 85% appearing once. Deletions cut 3 bases from V and 4 bases from J, with 12 bases between. CDR1 is KGHSH and CDR2 is LQKENI in the germline V gene. CDR3 length equals 14 residues. The sequence was obtained from a man of 80 years or more with COVID-19, enrolled during active disease. The source material was peripheral blood. This chain joins TRBV18 and TRBJ1-1, with TRBD1 as a possible D gene (5 bases). CDR3 sequence (DNA): TGTGCCAGCTCACCGACGGGGGGGAGCACTGAAGCTTTCTTT. It encodes CASSPTGGSTEAFF. Full variable domain (missing parts from reference TRBV18 and TRBJ1-1): NAGVMQNPRHLVRRRGQEARLRCSPMKGHSHVYWYRQLPEEGLKFMVYLQKENIIDESGMPKERFSAEFPKEGPSILRIQQVVRGDSAAYFCASSPTGGSTEAFFGQGTRLTVV.